The 22 T cell receptor beta chains reported below all come from one sample, sequenced in a study of T cell responses to AZD1222 COVID-19 vaccine. Profiling relied on immunoSEQ multiplex PCR, and the TCRdb table lists in-frame clones only, not all of them. The sample lists approximately 170,000 clones; just under 95% were seen once. The sequencing here drew on peripheral blood, taken on day 0 of AZD1222 vaccination. These receptors all stem from an adult in good health.

This sequence joins TRBV3-1 (or the pseudogene TRBV3-2) and TRBJ2-7; TRBD2 agrees at 11 bases. V trimming: 4 bases; J trimming: 0 bases; junction bases outside the gene matches: 2. The germline V gene encodes CDR1 LGHDT and CDR2 YNNKEL (reference sequence). This CDR3 has 15 amino acids. In DNA form, the CDR3 reads TGTGCCAGCAGCCTCGGGACTAGCGGCTCCTACGAGCAGTACTTC. Translating gives CASSLGTSGSYEQYF.

This sequence joins TRBV5-1 and TRBJ2-7; D perhaps matches TRBD1 (6 bases). V gave up 3 bases and J gave up 0 bases, with 13 bases separating them. The CDR3 spans 15 residues. The germline gives CDR1 SGHRS, CDR2 YFSETQ. CDR3 DNA sequence: TGCGCCAGCAGCTCTTGGACAGCCAGCTCCTACGAGCAGTACTTC. It specifies CASSSWTASSYEQYF. Looking up the rest from reference TRBV5-1 and TRBJ2-7 gives the full variable domain: KAGVTQTPRYLIKTRGQQVTLSCSPISGHRSVSWYQQTPGQGLQFLFEYFSETQRNKGNFPGRFSGRQFSNSRSEMNVSTLELGDSALYLCASSSWTASSYEQYFGPGTRLTVT.

The chain joins TRBV3-1 (or the pseudogene TRBV3-2) to TRBJ1-1; 9 bases are a match to TRBD1. This CDR3 contains 17 residues. The trim removed 4 bases at V and 1 base at J, leaving 10 bases unmatched. Germline-derived CDR1 and CDR2 are LGHDT and YNNKEL (reference sequence). The CDR3 region has the DNA TGTGCCAGCAGCCCTCCGGATTGGGGACAGGGGAACACTGAAGCTTTCTTT. Translated, it gives CASSPPDWGQGNTEAFF.

V gene TRBV18 combines with J gene TRBJ1-1; maybe TRBD1 (6 bases). V lost 2 bases, J lost 1 base, and 11 bases lay in between. This CDR3 spans 15 amino acids. Germline V gene data show CDR1 as KGHSH and CDR2 as LQKENI. Here the CDR3 reads CASSPGGSRNTEAFF. For the CDR3, the DNA is TGTGCCAGCTCACCAGGGGGCTCCCGGAACACTGAAGCTTTCTTT.

CDR3 coding DNA: TGTGCCAGCAGTATAGGACAGGGAAACACTGAAGCTTTCTTT. Protein: CASSIGQGNTEAFF. The genes are TRBV2 and TRBJ1-1; the match to TRBD1 covers 8 bases. V was clipped by 5 bases and J by 2 bases; unmatched bases: 4. Germline CDR1 reads SNHLY; CDR2 reads FYNNEI. CDR3 length equals 14 residues.

This clone was seen a single time. One base away lies a much larger clone, so this may be a sequencing read error. The chain carries TRBV7-2 and TRBJ1-2; D is ambiguous. The ends were cut back, 3 bases at V and 3 bases at J, with 5 bases in the middle. The germline gives CDR1 SGHTA, CDR2 FQGNSA. The CDR3 is 12 residues long. The CDR3 nucleotides are TGTGCCAGCAGCTTGCGGTACTATGGCTACACCTTC. It codes for CASSLRYYGYTF.

This chain connects TRBV3-1 (or the pseudogene TRBV3-2) to TRBJ1-5, with no clear D. Germline CDR1 LGHDT, CDR2 YNNKEL (reference sequence). V lost 0 bases, J lost 4 bases, and 13 bases lay in between. The CDR3 consists of 16 residues. The CDR3 reads CASSQDLPLKNQPQHF. The CDR3 DNA reads as TGTGCCAGCAGCCAAGATTTACCCCTCAAGAATCAGCCCCAGCATTTT.

V gene TRBV6-1 combines with J gene TRBJ1-2, with a tentative D call TRBD1 (6 bases). V lost 4 bases and J lost 8, with 23 bases in between. CDR3 length equals 16 residues. The V gene's germline CDR1 is MNHNS and CDR2 SASEGT. CDR3: CASSASSRQAVGGYTF. As DNA, the CDR3 is TGTGCCAGCAGTGCTTCCTCGAGACAGGCCGTCGGAGGCTACACCTTC.

The V and J genes are TRBV15 and TRBJ1-4, with D possibly matching TRBD1 (6 bases). The length of the CDR3 is 18 residues. V lost 1 base to trimming and J lost 5 bases, with 20 bases between them. CDR1 and CDR2 from the germline V gene are LNHNV and YYDKDF (reference sequence). CDR3 amino acids: CATSRALGTKGINEKLFF. The CDR3 coding sequence is TGTGCCACCAGCAGAGCTCTAGGGACAAAGGGGATCAATGAAAAACTGTTTTTT.

The V gene is TRBV7-8, the J gene TRBJ1-3; a weak D match, TRBD1 (5 bases). The CDR3 totals 14 residues. Germline loops: CDR1 SGHVS, CDR2 FQNEAQ. Trimming left V 5 bases short and J 2 bases short, with 10 bases between. The CDR3 bases are TGTGCCAGCAGCCCTAGGGGTCCTGGAAACACCATATATTTT. This encodes CASSPRGPGNTIYF.

CDR3 nucleotides: TGTGCCAGCCGATCAGGGCAGGGGGCGCTTGAAAAACTGTTTTTT. It specifies CASRSGQGALEKLFF. The chain links TRBV6-5 to TRBJ1-4; 8 bases map to TRBD1. CDR1 is MNHEY and CDR2 is SVGAGI in the germline V gene. V lost 8 bases and J lost 7; bases outside the gene matches: 12. The CDR3 contains 15 residues.

In DNA, the CDR3 is TGTGCCAGCAGCTTAAACAGGGCGGGCGGGGAGCTGTTTTTT. Its protein product is CASSLNRAGGELFF. The rearrangement links TRBV7-9 to TRBJ2-2, with D maybe TRBD1 (6 bases). V was shortened by 2 bases and J by 7 bases, with 11 bases between the two germline ends. Germline lookup yields CDR1 SEHNR and CDR2 FQNEAQ (reference sequence). CDR3 size: 14 residues.

The chain combines TRBV18 with TRBJ1-5; 8 bases are a match to TRBD1. With V trimmed by 2 bases and J by 8 bases, 5 bases remained unmatched. The CDR3 totals 14 residues. The germline V gene encodes CDR1 KGHSH and CDR2 LQKENI. The CDR3 protein is CASSPKDRAKPQHF. The CDR3, as DNA: TGTGCCAGCTCACCAAAGGACAGGGCTAAGCCCCAGCATTTT. The whole variable domain, filled in from reference TRBV18 and TRBJ1-5, reads NAGVMQNPRHLVRRRGQEARLRCSPMKGHSHVYWYRQLPEEGLKFMVYLQKENIIDESGMPKERFSAEFPKEGPSILRIQQVVRGDSAAYFCASSPKDRAKPQHFGDGTRLSIL.

The chain links TRBV7-8 to TRBJ1-5, with 7 bases lining up with TRBD1. This CDR3 has 15 residues. The V gene's germline CDR1 is SGHVS and CDR2 FQNEAQ. J was trimmed by 5 bases and V by 3 bases; bases with no gene match: 7. The CDR3 is CASSLTGLGHQPQHF. The CDR3, as DNA: TGTGCCAGCAGCTTGACAGGGTTAGGTCATCAGCCCCAGCATTTT.

V gene TRBV6-5 combines with J gene TRBJ1-1, with TRBD1 identical over 7 bases. The germline gives CDR1 MNHEY, CDR2 SVGAGI. The CDR3 is made up of 13 amino acids. V lost 8 bases and J lost 4; bases outside the gene matches: 7. The chain's CDR3 is CASSQGVPTEAFF. The CDR3 DNA follows: TGTGCCAGCTCGCAGGGGGTTCCCACTGAAGCTTTCTTT.

This clone appeared a single time. V usage is TRBV5-1 and J usage is TRBJ2-1; unclear D gene. The V gene lost 4 bases and the J gene lost 3 bases, with 8 bases spanning the gap. Germline CDR1 reads SGHRS; CDR2 reads YFSETQ. This CDR3 has 13 amino acids. The CDR3 spells CASSPRGYNEQFF. DNA of the CDR3: TGCGCCAGCAGCCCCCGCGGCTACAATGAGCAGTTCTTC.

This chain joins TRBV9 and TRBJ1-3; no clear D gene. V gave up 1 base and J gave up 2 bases, with 7 bases separating them. This CDR3 comprises 14 residues. Germline assignment: CDR1 SGDLS and CDR2 YYNGEE. CDR3 coding DNA: TGTGCCAGCAGCGTACCCGGACCTGGAAACACCATATATTTT. Translating gives CASSVPGPGNTIYF.

J is TRBJ1-1 and V is TRBV27, with D perhaps TRBD1 (6 bases). The CDR3 contains 16 residues. Looked up from germline, CDR1 is MNHEY and CDR2 is SMNVEV (reference sequence). The V end was cut by 2 bases, the J end by 3 bases, with 16 bases between. The CDR3 sequence is CASSLTPVGGYTEAFF. CDR3 bases: TGTGCCAGCAGTTTAACCCCGGTAGGGGGTTACACTGAAGCTTTCTTT.

The CDR3 protein is CASSQRQGGFLPDTQYF. The CDR3 bases are TGTGCCAGCAGTCAACGACAGGGGGGTTTCTTACCGGATACGCAGTATTTT. The chain has TRBV11-2 and TRBJ2-3, with TRBD1 matching over 9 bases. V shed 6 bases and J 6 bases; nucleotides not matched to a gene: 16. Germline CDR1 is SGHAT and CDR2 is FQNNGV. This CDR3 has 17 residues.

The chain is built from TRBV19 and TRBJ2-1; 11 positions match TRBD2. CDR1 is LNHDA and CDR2 is SQIVND in the germline V gene (reference sequence). V was pared by 6 bases and J by 5 bases, with 15 bases of the junction left unmatched. The CDR3 runs to 18 residues. CDR3 loop: CASSLRGPTSGGNNEQFF. Written as DNA, the CDR3 is TGTGCCAGTAGCCTCAGGGGGCCTACTAGCGGGGGCAACAATGAGCAGTTCTTC.

V gene TRBV12-3 or TRBV12-4 combines with J gene TRBJ1-5; no clear D gene. V lost 2 bases and J 6 bases, leaving 8 bases between the germline ends. The CDR3 sequence is 13 residues long. CDR3 DNA: TGTGCCAGCAGTTTAAATTCGGGTCAGCCCCAGCATTTT. It yields the protein CASSLNSGQPQHF.

The V gene is TRBV30, the J gene TRBJ2-1; 7 bases align to TRBD2. CDR3 length equals 16 residues. CDR1 and CDR2 from the germline V gene are GTSNPN and SVGIG (reference sequence). V lost 3 bases and J lost 3; bases outside the gene matches: 11. CDR3 protein: CAWSSTGREFYNEQFF. As DNA, the CDR3 is TGTGCCTGGAGCTCCACGGGGCGGGAGTTCTACAATGAGCAGTTCTTC.